These 2 T cell receptor beta chains share one sample of origin, sequenced in a study of regulatory T cells in long-lasting Graves disease. Regarding time point: newly diagnosed GD, antithyroid drugs for less than 3 months. The TCR library was prepared using RNA isolated from PBMCs. Building of the TCR beta libraries involved iRepertoire HTBI primers and Arm-PCR of CDR3 regions. From the multiplex PCR reads, TCRdb called clonotypes with MiXCR, one entry per CDR3 protein. The sample lists around 450,000 distinct CDR3 sequences, 14% to 15% occurring once. These data were also filed under a second study, of T cells in Graves' hyperthyroidism and ophthalmopathy.

Sequenced material: peripheral blood mononuclear cells (PBMCs), taken at new diagnosis, from a patient treated with antithyroid drugs. The source of these receptors is a young woman with Graves disease.

About this clonotype itself: The junction departs from the called germline gene at one end, perhaps through a read error. The rearrangement uses TRBV12-3 or TRBV12-4 and TRBJ2-2; D unclear. The CDR3 is 16 amino acids. The CDR3 protein is CASSFTAELNTGELFF. CDR3 bases: TGTGCTAGCAGTTTTACGGCGGAACTGAACACCGGGGAGCTGTTTTTT.

This clonotype was found many times. The genes are TRBV18 and TRBJ2-7; TRBD1 matches 12 bases. The ends lost 6 bases at V and 6 bases at J; junction bases unmatched: 3. The CDR3 length is 13 residues. Germline CDR1 reads KGHSH; CDR2 reads LQKENI. This CDR3 is CASSGDRGREQYF. The CDR3 DNA is TGTGCCAGCTCCGGGGACAGGGGGCGCGAGCAGTACTTC.